This passage covers 30 T cell receptor beta chains from one sample sequenced in a study of blood T cell repertoires in COVID-19. Libraries were prepared by immunoSEQ multiplex PCR; TCRdb keeps only in-frame clonotypes and omits some of them. The table shows about 270,000 clones, with around 87% occurring only once. Material: PBMCs or T cells enriched from blood (not recorded which). All receptors come from a woman aged 18 to 35 who had recovered from COVID-19.

The rearrangement joins TRBV5-1 to TRBJ2-7, with TRBD1 matching over 10 bases. CDR1 and CDR2 (germline): SGHRS, YFSETQ. Trimming at V came to 0 bases and at J to 5 bases, leaving 5 bases not matched to a gene. CDR3 length: 15 residues. The CDR3 coding sequence is TGCGCCAGCAGCTTGGTCGGGACAGGGGTAAACGAGCAGTACTTC. Translating gives CASSLVGTGVNEQYF.

The chain is built from TRBV4-1 and TRBJ2-5; TRBD1 might be the D (5 bases). Trimming took 4 bases from V and 1 from J, leaving 10 bases between them. Germline values: CDR1 MGHRA, CDR2 YSYEKL. The CDR3 totals 14 residues. The CDR3 here is CASSPRGLQETQYF. The CDR3 nucleotides are TGCGCCAGCAGCCCAAGGGGCCTCCAAGAGACCCAGTACTTC.

The genes are TRBV28 and TRBJ1-5; the D is unclear. CDR3 length: 14 residues. Trimming removed 4 bases at V and 6 bases at J, with 13 bases between. Germline V gene lookup returns CDR1 MDHEN and CDR2 SYDVKM. The CDR3 sequence: CASSSPSSGQPQHF. The CDR3 nucleotides read TGTGCCAGCAGTTCTCCATCCTCGGGTCAGCCCCAGCATTTT.

The rearrangement uses TRBV2 and TRBJ1-6, with D perhaps TRBD1 (5 bases). This CDR3 region has 18 residues. Germline CDR1 reads SNHLY; CDR2 reads FYNNEI. V was clipped by 2 bases and J by 10 bases, with 24 bases between them. The CDR3 nucleotides read TGTGCCAGCAGTGAATTAGGCGGGACCAGGGAATTTAAGTCACCCCTCCACTTT. Translation: CASSELGGTREFKSPLHF.

The chain joins TRBV4-1 to TRBJ1-6; 8 positions match TRBD1. Germline-derived CDR1 and CDR2 are MGHRA and YSYEKL. There are 18 residues in the CDR3. V was clipped by 4 bases and J by 5 bases; unmatched bases: 13. The CDR3 DNA sequence: TGCGCCAGCAGCCTTACTTACTTAGGACAGGGAAATAATTCACCCCTCCACTTT. It encodes CASSLTYLGQGNNSPLHF.

The genes are TRBV18 and TRBJ1-2, with D tentatively TRBD1 (5 bases). Germline V gene sequence: CDR1 KGHSH, CDR2 LQKENI. The CDR3 is made up of 15 amino acids. V was clipped by 2 bases and J by 3 bases, with 13 bases between them. CDR3 loop: CASSPINGGDYGYTF. As DNA, the CDR3 is TGTGCCAGCTCACCAATTAACGGAGGGGACTATGGCTACACCTTC.

This sequence joins TRBV3-1 (or the pseudogene TRBV3-2) and TRBJ1-1; D unclear. The V gene lost 4 bases and the J gene lost 1 base, with 4 bases spanning the gap. The CDR3 length is 12 residues. Germline V gene lookup returns CDR1 LGHDT and CDR2 YNNKEL (reference sequence). In DNA, the CDR3 is TGTGCCAGCAGCCGCAGGAACACTGAAGCTTTCTTT. Protein: CASSRRNTEAFF.

This chain joins TRBV6-5 and TRBJ1-2; 10 bases map to TRBD1. The CDR3 consists of 14 residues. Looked up from germline, CDR1 is MNHEY and CDR2 is SVGAGI. Trimming removed 5 bases from V and 4 bases from J; junction bases left unmatched: 4. The CDR3 DNA is TGTGCCAGCAGTAACCGACAGGGGGCCTATGGCTACACCTTC. This translates into CASSNRQGAYGYTF.

The chain links TRBV5-4 to TRBJ2-5; 10 positions agree with TRBD1. The CDR3 has 15 amino acids. In germline, CDR1 is SGHNT, CDR2 YYREEE (reference sequence). V was clipped by 0 bases and J by 2 bases; unmatched bases: 1. The CDR3 nucleotides read TGTGCCAGCAGCTTGGGGGACAGGGGACAAGAGACCCAGTACTTC. This gives the protein CASSLGDRGQETQYF.

This chain connects TRBV9 to TRBJ2-1; 8 bases agree with TRBD2. With 1 base clipped from V and 6 bases from J, the junction kept 12 bases outside the gene matches. The germline gives CDR1 SGDLS, CDR2 YYNGEE. This CDR3 is built from 17 residues. The CDR3: CASSVNRGRGGSNEQFF. Here the CDR3 DNA reads TGTGCCAGCAGCGTAAACCGGGGCCGCGGGGGGTCCAATGAGCAGTTCTTC.

The chain has TRBV28 and TRBJ2-7; no clear D. Trimming removed 6 bases at V and 0 bases at J, with 12 bases between. The CDR3 is 14 residues long. Germline CDR1 and CDR2: MDHEN and SYDVKM. The CDR3 sequence: CASSRPAVSYEQYF. Written as DNA, the CDR3 is TGTGCCAGCAGCCGCCCGGCGGTCTCCTACGAGCAGTACTTC.

The gene calls are TRBV3-1 (or the pseudogene TRBV3-2) and TRBJ2-7, with D perhaps matching TRBD2 (5 bases). V was trimmed by 2 bases and J by 9 bases, leaving 14 bases between them. Germline V gene data show CDR1 as LGHDT and CDR2 as YNNKEL (reference sequence). The CDR3 sequence is 13 residues long. The CDR3 nucleotides read TGTGCCAGCAGCCAACCTGGGAACCGGGGGCAGTACTTC. Encoded protein: CASSQPGNRGQYF.

As for this clone: The sample holds other DNA sequences that translate to the same CDR3. The V call is TRBV9, the J call TRBJ1-1; tentative D call: TRBD1 (6 bases). Germline V gene lookup returns CDR1 SGDLS and CDR2 YYNGEE. The CDR3 is made up of 14 amino acids. The V end lost 0 bases, the J end lost 5 bases, and 11 bases lay between the germline ends. The CDR3, as DNA: TGTGCCAGCAGCGTAGGAGGGGGTGGGACTGAAGCTTTCTTT. It yields the protein CASSVGGGGTEAFF.

The chain has TRBV4-2 and TRBJ1-4; D may be TRBD1 (6 bases). Trimming took off 1 base at V and 7 bases at J, with 13 bases between the two ends. CDR3 length equals 15 residues. Looked up from germline, CDR1 is LGHNA and CDR2 is YNFKEQ. The CDR3: CASSQGGRWSEKLFF. In DNA, the CDR3 is TGTGCCAGCAGCCAAGGGGGGCGGTGGAGTGAAAAACTGTTTTTT.

The rearrangement joins TRBV5-4 to TRBJ2-7, with 9 bases lining up with TRBD1. The CDR3 contains 15 residues. V gave up 2 bases and J gave up 4 bases; unmatched junction bases: 7. Germline V gives CDR1 SGHNT, CDR2 YYREEE (reference sequence). The CDR3 spells CASSFTGTGSYEQYF. The DNA for the CDR3 is TGTGCCAGCAGCTTCACCGGGACAGGGTCGTACGAGCAGTACTTC.

The chain recombines TRBV18 with TRBJ1-5; unclear D gene. The V gene's germline CDR1 is KGHSH and CDR2 LQKENI. The CDR3 has 14 amino acids. Trimming removed 1 base from V and 1 base from J, with 5 bases in between. The CDR3 here is CASSPLRSNQPQHF. The CDR3 region has the DNA TGTGCCAGCTCACCACTCAGGAGCAATCAGCCCCAGCATTTT.

The chain uses TRBV9 and TRBJ2-5; TRBD1 aligns across 7 bases. The length of the CDR3 is 14 residues. V was pared by 4 bases and J by 1 base, with 4 bases of the junction left unmatched. Looked up from germline, CDR1 is SGDLS and CDR2 is YYNGEE. CDR3 DNA sequence: TGTGCCAGCAGCCCGGGACAGCTCCAAGAGACCCAGTACTTC. Translating gives CASSPGQLQETQYF.

This sequence joins TRBV15 and TRBJ1-2, with 8 bases lining up with TRBD1. CDR1 is LNHNV and CDR2 is YYDKDF in the germline V gene (reference sequence). The CDR3 has 16 residues. V shed 3 bases, J shed 4 bases, and the junction held 10 bases outside the gene matches. The CDR3 coding sequence is TGTGCCACCAGCAGCATTCAGGGGGCGACTACCTATGGCTACACCTTC. Protein product: CATSSIQGATTYGYTF.

V usage is TRBV19 and J usage is TRBJ2-7; 9 bases align to TRBD1. Per the germline V gene, CDR1 is LNHDA and CDR2 is SQIVND (reference sequence). V shed 5 bases, J shed 0 bases, and the junction held 5 bases outside the gene matches. CDR3 length equals 15 residues. For the CDR3, the DNA is TGTGCCAGTAGTTACGGGACAGGGAGCTCCTACGAGCAGTACTTC. It specifies CASSYGTGSSYEQYF.

The chain joins TRBV7-3 to TRBJ1-1, with 9 bases matching TRBD1. With V trimmed by 5 bases and J by 3 bases, 4 bases remained unmatched. The V gene's germline CDR1 is SGHTA and CDR2 FQGTGA. This CDR3 spans 14 amino acids. DNA for the CDR3: TGTGCCAGCAGCGCCCGGGACAGGGACACTGAAGCTTTCTTT. This gives the protein CASSARDRDTEAFF.

This clone has just one count. This chain connects TRBV27 to TRBJ2-7; TRBD2 aligns across 11 bases. This CDR3 spans 16 amino acids. V gave up 4 bases and J gave up 4 bases; unmatched junction bases: 9. Germline V gives CDR1 MNHEY, CDR2 SMNVEV (reference sequence). This CDR3 is CASSCSGGLAVYEQYF. The DNA for the CDR3 is TGTGCCAGCAGTTGCTCGGGGGGACTAGCGGTTTACGAGCAGTACTTC.

This chain links TRBV5-1 with TRBJ2-3; TRBD2 might be the D (5 bases). The V gene's germline CDR1 is SGHRS and CDR2 YFSETQ. V shed 6 bases and J shed 0 bases, with 11 bases lying between them. The CDR3 runs to 14 residues. For the CDR3, the DNA is TGCGCCAGCAAAGGAGAGGGCAGCACAGATACGCAGTATTTT. Translated, it gives CASKGEGSTDTQYF. Full variable domain (missing parts from reference TRBV5-1 and TRBJ2-3): KAGVTQTPRYLIKTRGQQVTLSCSPISGHRSVSWYQQTPGQGLQFLFEYFSETQRNKGNFPGRFSGRQFSNSRSEMNVSTLELGDSALYLCASKGEGSTDTQYFGPGTRLTVL.

This clone was observed once. CDR3 amino acids: CASSLPWSSYNEQFF. CDR3 in DNA: TGTGCCAGCAGTTTACCATGGAGCTCCTACAATGAGCAGTTCTTC. The chain joins TRBV28 to TRBJ2-1; no definite D call. Per germline, CDR1 MDHEN and CDR2 SYDVKM. The CDR3 spans 15 residues. Trimming removed 2 bases at V and 0 bases at J, with 8 bases between.

The chain uses TRBV7-9 and TRBJ2-1, with D unclear. The V gene lost 4 bases and the J gene lost 7 bases, with 5 bases spanning the gap. This CDR3 is 11 amino acids long. Germline values: CDR1 SEHNR, CDR2 FQNEAQ (reference sequence). The DNA for the CDR3 is TGTGCCAGCAGCTCCCGGAATGAGCAGTTCTTC. As protein: CASSSRNEQFF. Supplemented by reference TRBV7-9 and TRBJ2-1, the full variable domain reads DTGVSQNPRHKITKRGQNVTFRCDPISEHNRLYWYRQTLGQGPEFLTYFQNEAQLEKSRLLSDRFSAERPKGSFSTLEIQRTEQGDSAMYLCASSSRNEQFFGPGTRLTVL.

The chain carries TRBV12-5 and TRBJ1-2, with D possibly matching TRBD1 (5 bases). CDR1 and CDR2 from the germline V gene are LGHNT and FRNRAP. The CDR3 sequence is 13 residues long. The germline V and J ends were trimmed by 1 base and 5 bases, with 8 bases remaining between them. In nucleotides, the CDR3 is TGTGCTAGTGGTTTGGCGGGGGGGTATGGCTACACCTTC. The encoded protein is CASGLAGGYGYTF.

This clone showed up just a few times. V is TRBV9 and J is TRBJ2-7; tentatively, D is TRBD2 (5 bases). The CDR3 is 15 residues long. The V and J ends lost 0 bases and 6 bases respectively, with 16 bases between them. Germline lookup yields CDR1 SGDLS and CDR2 YYNGEE. CDR3 DNA: TGTGCCAGCAGCGTAGCTCTTACGGGGATCGGCGAGCAGTACTTC. Translated, it gives CASSVALTGIGEQYF.

The chain combines TRBV5-7 with TRBJ1-5; a possible D gene is TRBD1 (5 bases). TRBV5-7 carries the ORF label, with uncertain function. This CDR3 region has 18 residues. V lost 1 base to trimming and J lost 0 bases, with 17 bases between them. CDR3 sequence reads: CASSLWAGNSNSNQPQHF. The DNA for the CDR3 is TGTGCCAGCAGCTTGTGGGCAGGGAACTCAAATAGCAATCAGCCCCAGCATTTT.

The rearrangement links TRBV5-1 to TRBJ1-5; a possible D gene is TRBD1 (5 bases). Germline values: CDR1 SGHRS, CDR2 YFSETQ. Trimming left V 4 bases short and J 5 bases short, with 13 bases between. The CDR3 runs 14 residues. CDR3 DNA sequence: TGCGCCAGCAGCCCTCAGGGAGGAGATCAGCCCCAGCATTTT. Protein sequence: CASSPQGGDQPQHF.

This rearrangement joins TRBV4-2 to TRBJ2-1, with TRBD2 identical over 11 bases. Germline CDR1 LGHNA, CDR2 YNFKEQ. The junction had 8 bases not matched to a gene; V was cut back by 3 bases and J by 7 bases. The CDR3 is 16 amino acids. The CDR3 spells CASSHYSGGAGNEQFF. Written as DNA, the CDR3 is TGTGCCAGCAGCCATTATAGCGGGGGGGCGGGTAATGAGCAGTTCTTC.

The chain employs TRBV19 and TRBJ1-5; 9 bases align to TRBD1. Per the germline V gene, CDR1 is LNHDA and CDR2 is SQIVND (reference sequence). With 4 bases clipped from V and 4 bases from J, the junction kept 11 bases outside the gene matches. This CDR3 has 17 residues. CDR3 bases: TGTGCCAGTAGTACGATACTGGACAGGGGTAAGAATCAGCCCCAGCATTTT. Its translation: CASSTILDRGKNQPQHF.